These T cell receptor beta chains were read from a single sample in a study of T cell responses to AZD1222 COVID-19 vaccine. Sequenced by immunoSEQ multiplex PCR; TCRdb stores in-frame clones only, minus some. This table has about 47,000 clones, around three quarters appearing once. The sample was peripheral blood, taken 28 days after the second dose of the MenACWY control vaccine. The source is an adult who received the MenACWY meningococcal vaccine as a control. The CDR3 runs from the conserved cysteine through the conserved F or W. The D gene is left open where the match is weak. Clone size, where shown, is once, few, many, or a class for clones that have expanded.

v_call,d_call,j_call,clone_size,cdr3_aa,cdr3_nt
TRBV10-2,NA,TRBJ1-5,NA,CASSDTELSNQPQHF,TGCGCCAGCAGTGACACGGAACTTAGCAATCAGCCCCAGCATTTT
TRBV5-6,NA,TRBJ2-3,NA,CASSLFGGGYTQYF,TGTGCCAGCAGCTTGTTCGGGGGCGGATATACGCAGTATTTT
TRBV20-1,NA,TRBJ2-1,NA,CSARTRGEQFF,TGCAGTGCTAGAACTAGGGGTGAGCAGTTCTTC
TRBV30,TRBD1,TRBJ2-2,NA,CAWSVGQGDAGELFF,TGTGCCTGGAGTGTCGGGCAGGGGGACGCCGGGGAGCTGTTTTTT
TRBV2,NA,TRBJ2-5,NA,CASSEGSGAKGETQYF,TGTGCCAGCAGTGAAGGATCAGGGGCGAAGGGAGAGACCCAGTACTTC
TRBV19,NA,TRBJ1-1,NA,CASSPGGYTEAFF,TGTGCCAGTAGCCCAGGTGGGTACACTGAAGCTTTCTTT
TRBV3-1/TRBV3-2,NA,TRBJ1-1,NA,CASSQDLAGEAFF,TGTGCCAGCAGCCAAGATCTAGCAGGTGAAGCTTTCTTT
TRBV6-5,TRBD1,TRBJ2-7,few,CASSTGDRSYEQYF,TGTGCCAGCAGCACAGGGGATCGGTCCTACGAGCAGTACTTC
TRBV6-5,TRBD2,TRBJ2-7,NA,CASRPMGGGVYEQYF,TGTGCCAGCAGGCCGATGGGGGGAGGGGTCTACGAGCAGTACTTC
TRBV7-2,TRBD2,TRBJ2-5,NA,CASSLALAGETQYF,TGTGCCAGCAGCTTAGCGCTAGCGGGAGAGACCCAGTACTTC
TRBV7-8,TRBD1,TRBJ2-7,NA,CASSSDRGGYEQYF,TGTGCCAGCAGCTCGGACAGGGGGGGGTACGAGCAGTACTTC
TRBV14,TRBD1,TRBJ1-1,NA,CASSQTTGGLTEAFF,TGTGCCAGCAGCCAGACGACAGGGGGCCTCACTGAAGCTTTCTTT
TRBV3-1/TRBV3-2,NA,TRBJ2-2,NA,CASSQESPGQGANTGELFF,TGTGCCAGCAGCCAAGAATCCCCGGGGCAGGGCGCGAACACCGGGGAGCTGTTTTTT
TRBV5-1,NA,TRBJ1-4,NA,CASRTVSTTNEKLFF,TGCGCCAGCAGGACGGTCTCCACAACTAATGAAAAACTGTTTTTT
TRBV20-1,NA,TRBJ2-3,NA,CSASERDTQYF,TGCAGTGCTTCCGAGAGAGATACGCAGTATTTT
TRBV11-2,NA,TRBJ1-1,NA,CASSQQTAMGTEAFF,TGTGCCAGCAGCCAACAGACGGCAATGGGCACTGAAGCTTTCTTT
TRBV2,NA,TRBJ2-5,NA,CASSLGRSQETQYF,TGTGCCAGCTCGCTCGGCAGATCCCAAGAGACCCAGTACTTC
TRBV9,TRBD2,TRBJ2-2,NA,CASSASGGVTGELFF,TGTGCCAGCAGCGCGTCGGGAGGGGTAACCGGGGAGCTGTTTTTT